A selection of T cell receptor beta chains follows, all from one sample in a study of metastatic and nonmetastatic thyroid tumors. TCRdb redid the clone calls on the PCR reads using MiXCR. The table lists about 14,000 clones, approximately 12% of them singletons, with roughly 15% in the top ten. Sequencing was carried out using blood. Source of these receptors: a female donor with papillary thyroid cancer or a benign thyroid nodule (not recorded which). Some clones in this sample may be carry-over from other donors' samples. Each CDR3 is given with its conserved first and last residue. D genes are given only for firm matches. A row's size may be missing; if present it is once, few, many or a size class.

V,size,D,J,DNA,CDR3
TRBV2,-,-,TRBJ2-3,TGTGCCAGCAACGTCGAGGGGCACATTACGCAGTATTTT,CASNVEGHITQYF
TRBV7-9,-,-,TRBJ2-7,TGTGCCAGCAGCTTAGTTTTCGACGAGCAGTACTTC,CASSLVFDEQYF
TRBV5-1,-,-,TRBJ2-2,TGCGCCAGCAGCGTATACGTAACCGGGGAGCTGTTTTTT,CASSVYVTGELFF
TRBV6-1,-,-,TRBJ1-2,TGTGCCAGCAGGGGGGACGGAGGCTACACCTTC,CASRGDGGYTF
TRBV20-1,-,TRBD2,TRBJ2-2,TGCAGTGCGAGACTAGCGGCCCTGAACACCGGGGAGCTGTTTTTT,CSARLAALNTGELFF
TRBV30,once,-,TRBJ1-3,TGTGCCTGGAGTGTAGGGGCGCGAGGAAACACCATATATTTT,CAWSVGARGNTIYF
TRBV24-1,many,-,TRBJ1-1,TGTGCCACCAGGGCGGGGGGGAGTAACACTGAAGCTTTCTTT,CATRAGGSNTEAFF
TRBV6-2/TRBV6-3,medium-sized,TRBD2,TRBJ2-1,TGTGCCAGCAGTGCCCCTAGCGGGAGGGCTGACAATGAGCAGTTCTTC,CASSAPSGRADNEQFF
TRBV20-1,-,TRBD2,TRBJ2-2,TGCAGTGCTAGACTAGCGGGGGGTCTTAACACCGGGGAGCTGTTTTTT,CSARLAGGLNTGELFF
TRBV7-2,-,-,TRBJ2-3,TGTGCCAGCAACGGGGACACCAAAGATACGCAGTATTTT,CASNGDTKDTQYF
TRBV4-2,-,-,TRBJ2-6,TGTGCCAGCAGCCCCAGCTCTGGGGCCAACTTCCTTACTTTC,CASSPSSGANFLTF
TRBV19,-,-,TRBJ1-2,TGTGCAAGTAGTATGGGGACACGGGGTGACTATGGCTACACCTTC,CASSMGTRGDYGYTF
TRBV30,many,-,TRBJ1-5,TGTGCCTGGAGCACAGGCGCCCAGCCCCAGCATTTT,CAWSTGAQPQHF
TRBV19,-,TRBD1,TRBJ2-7,TGTGCCTGTTCCGGGACAGGGGGCTCCTACGAGCAGTACTTC,CACSGTGGSYEQYF
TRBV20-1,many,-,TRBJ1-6,TGCAGTGCTAGGGGCTATCGAAATTCACCCCTCCACTTT,CSARGYRNSPLHF
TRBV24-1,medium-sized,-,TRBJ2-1,TGTGCCACCGGCGGGGTGGGGCACAATGAGCAGTTCTTC,CATGGVGHNEQFF
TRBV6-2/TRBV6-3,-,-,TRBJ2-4,TGTGCCAGCAGTGGAAGGATACATAGCTTAAAAAACATTCAGTACTTC,CASSGRIHSLKNIQYF
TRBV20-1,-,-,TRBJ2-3,TGCAGTGCTAGAGATGGCGTGACTAGCACAGATACGCAGTATTTT,CSARDGVTSTDTQYF
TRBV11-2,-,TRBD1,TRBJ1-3,TGTGCCAGCAGCAAAAAGGATGGCAGGGGGCTTGGAAACACCATATATTTT,CASSKKDGRGLGNTIYF
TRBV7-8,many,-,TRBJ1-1,TGTGCCAGCACCGGGACATCCGAAGCTTTCTTT,CASTGTSEAFF
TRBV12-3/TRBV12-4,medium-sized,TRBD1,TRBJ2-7,TGTGCCAGTTCGGGACAGCAGTACGAGCAGTACTTC,CASSGQQYEQYF
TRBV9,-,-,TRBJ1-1,TGTGCCAGCAGCGTAGGAGGGACGACTGAAGCTTTCTTT,CASSVGGTTEAFF
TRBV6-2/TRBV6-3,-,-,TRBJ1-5,TGTGCCAGAGCTCCGGTTGGGGCTGCCAATCAGCACCAGCATTTT,CARAPVGAANQHQHF
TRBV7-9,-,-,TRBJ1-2,TGTGCCAGCAGCCCATTAGGAGACGACACACGCGGCTACACCTTC,CASSPLGDDTRGYTF
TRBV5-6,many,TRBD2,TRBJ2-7,TGTGCCAGCAGCCGTGGAGCGGGGGGGCCTTACGAGCAGTACTTC,CASSRGAGGPYEQYF
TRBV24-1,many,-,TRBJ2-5,TGTGCCACCAGTGATTCAAGGGCACGGGAGACCCAGTACTTC,CATSDSRARETQYF
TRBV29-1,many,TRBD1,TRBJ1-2,TGCAGCGTTGAAGGATACAGGGGATCTAACTATGGCTACACCTTC,CSVEGYRGSNYGYTF
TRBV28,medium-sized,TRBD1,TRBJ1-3,TGTGCCAGCAGTCTCGAGACAGGGGGTCCTGGAAACACCATATATTTT,CASSLETGGPGNTIYF
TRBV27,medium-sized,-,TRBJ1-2,TGTGCCAGCAGGACAGCTACCTATTCTGGCTACACCTTC,CASRTATYSGYTF
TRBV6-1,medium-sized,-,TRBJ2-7,TGTGCCAGCAGTTCCCCTGGACAGTCCTCCTACGAGCAGTACTTC,CASSSPGQSSYEQYF
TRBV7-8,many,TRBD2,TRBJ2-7,TGTGCCAGCAGCCCAGCGGGAGGGCCCGGCTACGAGCAGTACTTC,CASSPAGGPGYEQYF
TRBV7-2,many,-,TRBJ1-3,TGTGCCAGCAGCTTGGGGGTCTCCAACGGAAACACCATATATTTT,CASSLGVSNGNTIYF
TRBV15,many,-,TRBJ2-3,TGTGCCACCAGCAAAGGGAGGCATTACACAGATACGCAGTATTTT,CATSKGRHYTDTQYF
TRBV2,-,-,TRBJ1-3,TGTGCCAGCAGTGAACGGAGCTCTGGAAGCACCATATATTTT,CASSERSSGSTIYF
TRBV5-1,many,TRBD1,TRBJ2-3,TGCGCCAGCAGCTCCGGGACAGGGCTAAGCACAGATACGCAGTATTTT,CASSSGTGLSTDTQYF
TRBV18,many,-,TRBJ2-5,TGTGCCAGCTTTCGCGGGGGCCTTGGTGAGACCCAGTACTTC,CASFRGGLGETQYF
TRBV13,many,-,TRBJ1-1,TGTGCCAGCAGCAAATCCGGTGTTTGGGCTTTCTTT,CASSKSGVWAFF
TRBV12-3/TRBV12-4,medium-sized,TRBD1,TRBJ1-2,TGTGCCAGCAGTCCAGGGGGGAGCTATGGCTACACCTTC,CASSPGGSYGYTF
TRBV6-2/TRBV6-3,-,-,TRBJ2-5,TGTGCCAGCAGGAGGGGGGGGGGTATAGAGACCCAGTACTTC,CASRRGGGIETQYF
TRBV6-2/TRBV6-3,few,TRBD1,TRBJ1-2,TGTGCCACCCGGGACAGTTTCAGCGGGGACTATGGCTACACCTTC,CATRDSFSGDYGYTF
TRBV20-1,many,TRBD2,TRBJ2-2,TGCAGTGCTAGACCTCTTACCCTAGCGGGAGGACACTTAATAGGGGAGCTGTTTTTT,CSARPLTLAGGHLIGELFF
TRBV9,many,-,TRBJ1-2,TGTGCCAGCAGCGGGACAGTCAACTATGGCTACACCTTC,CASSGTVNYGYTF
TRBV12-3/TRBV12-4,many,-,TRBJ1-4,TGTGCCAGCAGTTTTCGTCCAGCCGCTGGGGGTGAAAAACTGTTTTTT,CASSFRPAAGGEKLFF
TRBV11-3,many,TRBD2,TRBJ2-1,TGTGCCAGCAGTCCAAGACTAGCGGGGTGGGGTGAGCAGTTCTTC,CASSPRLAGWGEQFF
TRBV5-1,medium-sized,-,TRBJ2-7,TGCGCCAGCAGTCCTAGCATAACCTCCTACGAGCAGTACTTC,CASSPSITSYEQYF
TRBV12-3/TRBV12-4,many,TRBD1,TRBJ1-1,TGTGCCAGCAGTTTAGGGGCCTCGACAGGGGGGAACACTGAAGCTTTCTTT,CASSLGASTGGNTEAFF
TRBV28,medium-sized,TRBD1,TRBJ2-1,TGTGCCAGCAGTTTAAGGAACAGGGGGCAGGTCAATGAGCAGTTCTTC,CASSLRNRGQVNEQFF
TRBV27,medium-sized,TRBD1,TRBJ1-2,TGTGCCAGCAGTTTCAAGGGACAGGGGGCTAACTATGGCTACACCTTC,CASSFKGQGANYGYTF
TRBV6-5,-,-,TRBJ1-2,TGTGCCAGCAGTTACTCGACGGACGTTCATGGGCCCTATGGCTACACCTTC,CASSYSTDVHGPYGYTF
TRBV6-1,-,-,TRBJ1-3,TGTGCCAGCAGTGAAGTGGAGGGGCTCGCCGGAAACACCATATATTTT,CASSEVEGLAGNTIYF
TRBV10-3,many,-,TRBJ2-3,TGTGCCATCAGACCCGGGACTGGAGACGGCTCAACCCCCAGCACAGATACGCAGTATTTT,CAIRPGTGDGSTPSTDTQYF
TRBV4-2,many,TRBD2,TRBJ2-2,TGTGCCAGCAGCCAGGAATTAGCGGGAGGCGGGGAGCTGTTTTTT,CASSQELAGGGELFF
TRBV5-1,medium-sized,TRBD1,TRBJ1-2,TGCGCCAGCAGTCTGACAGGGTACGGCTACACCTTC,CASSLTGYGYTF
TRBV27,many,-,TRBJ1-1,TGTGCCAGCAGTCCGACACTGAACACTGAAGCTTTCTTT,CASSPTLNTEAFF
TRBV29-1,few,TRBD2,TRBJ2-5,TGCAGCGTTGAGCCCCTAGCGGGTCAAGAGACCCAGTACTTC,CSVEPLAGQETQYF
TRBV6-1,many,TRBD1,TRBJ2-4,TGTGCCAGCAGCCCTACAGGGGCCGGTTCCAAAAACATTCAGTACTTC,CASSPTGAGSKNIQYF
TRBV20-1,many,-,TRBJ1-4,TGCAGTGCTAGTGGGTCCCCGGGTCAGGCGGATGAAAAACTGTTTTTT,CSASGSPGQADEKLFF
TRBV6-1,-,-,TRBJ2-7,TGTGCCAGCAGTGGGACAGACTCTGGGGAGCAGTACTTC,CASSGTDSGEQYF
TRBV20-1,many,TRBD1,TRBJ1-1,TGCAGTGCCCCCGGGACAGCCTACACTGAAGCTTTCTTT,CSAPGTAYTEAFF